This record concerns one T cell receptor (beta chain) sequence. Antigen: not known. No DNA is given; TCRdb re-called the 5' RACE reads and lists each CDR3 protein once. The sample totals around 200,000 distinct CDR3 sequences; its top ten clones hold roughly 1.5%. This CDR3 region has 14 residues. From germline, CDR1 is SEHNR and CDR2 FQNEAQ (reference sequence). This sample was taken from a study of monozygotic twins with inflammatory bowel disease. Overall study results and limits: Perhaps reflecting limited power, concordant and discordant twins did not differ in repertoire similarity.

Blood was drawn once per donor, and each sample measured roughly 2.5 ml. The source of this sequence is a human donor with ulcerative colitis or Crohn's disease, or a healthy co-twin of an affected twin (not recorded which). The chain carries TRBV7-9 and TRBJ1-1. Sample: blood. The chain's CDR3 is CASSLFVNIPEAFF.